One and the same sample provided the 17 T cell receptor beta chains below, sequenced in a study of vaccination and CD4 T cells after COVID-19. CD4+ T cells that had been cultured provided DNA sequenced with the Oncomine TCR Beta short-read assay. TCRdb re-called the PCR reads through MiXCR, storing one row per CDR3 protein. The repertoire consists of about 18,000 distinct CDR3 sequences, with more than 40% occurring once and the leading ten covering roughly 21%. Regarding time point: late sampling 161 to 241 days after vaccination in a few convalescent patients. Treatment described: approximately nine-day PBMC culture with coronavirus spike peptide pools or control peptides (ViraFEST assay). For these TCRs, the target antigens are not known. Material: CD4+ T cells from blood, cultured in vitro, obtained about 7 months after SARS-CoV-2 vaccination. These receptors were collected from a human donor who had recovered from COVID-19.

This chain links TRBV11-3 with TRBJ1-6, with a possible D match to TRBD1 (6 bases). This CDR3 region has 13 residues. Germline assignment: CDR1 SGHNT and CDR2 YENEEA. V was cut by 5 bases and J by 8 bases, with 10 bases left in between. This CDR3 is CASSIWTDSPLHF. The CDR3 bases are TGTGCCAGCAGCATTTGGACAGATTCACCCCTCCACTTT. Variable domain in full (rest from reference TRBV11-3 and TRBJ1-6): EAGVVQSPRYKIIEKKQPVAFWCNPISGHNTLYWYLQNLGQGPELLIRYENEEAVDDSQLPKDRFSAERLKGVDSTLKIQPAELGDSAVYLCASSIWTDSPLHFGNGTRLTVT.

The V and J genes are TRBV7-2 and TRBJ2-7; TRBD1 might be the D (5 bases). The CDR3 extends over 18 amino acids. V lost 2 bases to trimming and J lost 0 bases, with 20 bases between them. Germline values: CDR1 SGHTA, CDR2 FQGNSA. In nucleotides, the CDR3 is TGTGCCAGCAGCTTATTACCAGGGTCGGCGGCAGACTCCTACGAGCAGTACTTC. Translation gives CASSLLPGSAADSYEQYF.

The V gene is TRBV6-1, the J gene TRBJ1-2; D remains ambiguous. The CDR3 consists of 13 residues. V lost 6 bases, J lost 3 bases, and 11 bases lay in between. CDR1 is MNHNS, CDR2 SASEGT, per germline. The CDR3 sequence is CASSLSRDYGYTF. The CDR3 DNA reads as TGTGCCAGCAGCCTGTCCCGCGACTATGGCTACACCTTC.

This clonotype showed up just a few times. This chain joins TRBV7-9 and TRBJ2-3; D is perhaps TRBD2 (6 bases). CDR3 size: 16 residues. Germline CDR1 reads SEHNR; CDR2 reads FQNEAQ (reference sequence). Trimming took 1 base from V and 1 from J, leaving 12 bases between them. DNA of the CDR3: TGTGCCAGCAGCTTAGGAGCTAGCGTAGGCACAGATACGCAGTATTTT. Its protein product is CASSLGASVGTDTQYF. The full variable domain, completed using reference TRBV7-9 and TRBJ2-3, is DTGVSQNPRHKITKRGQNVTFRCDPISEHNRLYWYRQTLGQGPEFLTYFQNEAQLEKSRLLSDRFSAERPKGSFSTLEIQRTEQGDSAMYLCASSLGASVGTDTQYFGPGTRLTVL.

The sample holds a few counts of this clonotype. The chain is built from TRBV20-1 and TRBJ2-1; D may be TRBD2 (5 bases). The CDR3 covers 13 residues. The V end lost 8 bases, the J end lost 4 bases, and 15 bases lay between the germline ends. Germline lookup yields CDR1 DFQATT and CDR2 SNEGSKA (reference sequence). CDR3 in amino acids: CSPRGLVYNEQFF. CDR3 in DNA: TGCAGTCCGCGAGGACTGGTTTACAATGAGCAGTTCTTC.

The CDR3, as DNA: TGCAGTGCTAAAGGGGCGGGAGTACACAATGAGCAGTTCTTC. This encodes CSAKGAGVHNEQFF. The rearrangement links TRBV20-1 to TRBJ2-1, with 7 bases fitting TRBD2. Trimming took 4 bases from V and 5 from J; bases not matched to a gene: 8. CDR1 and CDR2 (germline): DFQATT, SNEGSKA (reference sequence). The CDR3 runs to 14 residues.

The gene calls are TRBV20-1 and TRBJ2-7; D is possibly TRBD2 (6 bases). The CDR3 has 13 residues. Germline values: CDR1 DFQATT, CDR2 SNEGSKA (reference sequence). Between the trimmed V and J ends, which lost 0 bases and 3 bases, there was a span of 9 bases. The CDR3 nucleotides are TGCAGTGCTAGAGATTCCGGGGGCTACGAGCAGTACTTC. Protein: CSARDSGGYEQYF.

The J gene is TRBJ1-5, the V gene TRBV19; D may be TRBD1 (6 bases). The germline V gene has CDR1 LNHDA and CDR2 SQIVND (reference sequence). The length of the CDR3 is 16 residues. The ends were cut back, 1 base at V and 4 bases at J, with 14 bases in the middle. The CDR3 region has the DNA TGTGCCAGTAGTATAGGGGGCGGGGGGCGGAATCAGCCCCAGCATTTT. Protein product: CASSIGGGGRNQPQHF.

CDR3 in amino acids: CASSLTAGGPISYNEQFF. The CDR3 coding sequence is TGTGCCAGCAGTTTAACGGCGGGAGGGCCGATATCCTACAATGAGCAGTTCTTC. V gene TRBV27 combines with J gene TRBJ2-1; 9 nucleotides match TRBD2. The CDR3 covers 18 residues. Per the germline V gene, CDR1 is MNHEY and CDR2 is SMNVEV (reference sequence). V lost 2 bases, J lost 1 base, and 9 bases stayed unmatched.

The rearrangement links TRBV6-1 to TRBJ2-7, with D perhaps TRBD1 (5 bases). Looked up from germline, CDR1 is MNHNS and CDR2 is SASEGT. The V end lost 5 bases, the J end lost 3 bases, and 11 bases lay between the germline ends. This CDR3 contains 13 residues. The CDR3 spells CASSTTGLYEQYF. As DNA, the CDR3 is TGTGCCAGCAGTACCACAGGTCTCTACGAGCAGTACTTC.

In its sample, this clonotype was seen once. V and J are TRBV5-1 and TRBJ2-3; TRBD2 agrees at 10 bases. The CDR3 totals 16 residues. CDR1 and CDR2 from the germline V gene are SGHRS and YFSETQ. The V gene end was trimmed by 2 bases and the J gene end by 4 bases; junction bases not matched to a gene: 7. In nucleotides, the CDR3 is TGCGCCAGCAGCTTCTACTCAAGCGGGAGGGCAGATACGCAGTATTTT. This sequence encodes CASSFYSSGRADTQYF.

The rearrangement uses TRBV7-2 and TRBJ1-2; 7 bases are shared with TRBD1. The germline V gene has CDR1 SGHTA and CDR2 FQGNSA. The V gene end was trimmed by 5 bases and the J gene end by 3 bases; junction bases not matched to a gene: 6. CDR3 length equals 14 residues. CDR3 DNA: TGTGCCAGCAGCCCCGACAGGGTTTACTATGGCTACACCTTC. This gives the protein CASSPDRVYYGYTF.

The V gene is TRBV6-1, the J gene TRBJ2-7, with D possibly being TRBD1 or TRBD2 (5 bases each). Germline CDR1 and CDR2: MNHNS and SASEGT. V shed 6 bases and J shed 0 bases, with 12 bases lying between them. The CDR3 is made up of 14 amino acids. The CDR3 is CASRTGASSYEQYF. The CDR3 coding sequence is TGTGCCAGCAGGACCGGGGCTAGCTCCTACGAGCAGTACTTC.

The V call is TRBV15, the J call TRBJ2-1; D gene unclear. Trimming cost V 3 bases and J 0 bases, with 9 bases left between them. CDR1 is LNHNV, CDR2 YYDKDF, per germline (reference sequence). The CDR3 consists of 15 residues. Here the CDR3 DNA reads TGTGCCACCAGCAGTGGCAGGAGCTCCTACAATGAGCAGTTCTTC. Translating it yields CATSSGRSSYNEQFF.

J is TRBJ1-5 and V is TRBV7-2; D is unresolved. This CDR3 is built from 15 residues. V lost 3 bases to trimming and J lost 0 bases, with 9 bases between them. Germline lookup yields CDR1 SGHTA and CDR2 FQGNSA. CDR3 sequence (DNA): TGTGCCAGCAGCTTCGCGATAAATAGCAATCAGCCCCAGCATTTT. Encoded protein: CASSFAINSNQPQHF.

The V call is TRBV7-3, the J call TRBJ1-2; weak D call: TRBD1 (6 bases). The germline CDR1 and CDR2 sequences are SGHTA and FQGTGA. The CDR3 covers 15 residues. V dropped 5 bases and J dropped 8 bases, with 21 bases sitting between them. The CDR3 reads CASSNYRASREGYTF. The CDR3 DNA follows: TGTGCCAGCAGCAACTACAGGGCCTCAAGGGAGGGCTACACCTTC.

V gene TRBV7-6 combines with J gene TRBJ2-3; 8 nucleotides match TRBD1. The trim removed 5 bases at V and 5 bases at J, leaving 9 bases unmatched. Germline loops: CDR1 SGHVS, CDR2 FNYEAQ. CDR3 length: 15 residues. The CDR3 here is CASSVNYGTGDTQYF. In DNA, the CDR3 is TGTGCCAGCAGCGTAAACTACGGGACAGGAGATACGCAGTATTTT.